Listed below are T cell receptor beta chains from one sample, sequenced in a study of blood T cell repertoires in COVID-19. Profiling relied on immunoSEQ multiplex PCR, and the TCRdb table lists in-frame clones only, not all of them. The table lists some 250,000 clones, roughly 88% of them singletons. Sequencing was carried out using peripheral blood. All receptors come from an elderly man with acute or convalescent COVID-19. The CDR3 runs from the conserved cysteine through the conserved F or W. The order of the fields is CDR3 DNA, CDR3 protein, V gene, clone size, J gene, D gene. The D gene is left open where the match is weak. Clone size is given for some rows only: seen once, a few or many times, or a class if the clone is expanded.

CDR3 DNA: TGTGCCAGCAGCCCGAGGCCCCCCTACAGGGTTTGGTCTGAATCAGGTGGCTACACCTTC
CDR3 protein: CASSPRPPYRVWSESGGYTF
V gene: TRBV12-1
clone size: -
J gene: TRBJ1-2
D gene: -

CDR3 DNA: TGTGCCAGCAGCCAAGGGGCCGACTACGAGCAGTACTTC
CDR3 protein: CASSQGADYEQYF
V gene: TRBV4-2
clone size: once
J gene: TRBJ2-7
D gene: -

CDR3 DNA: TGTGCCAGCAGGAGCATATTGAGCTCTGGAAACACCATATATTTT
CDR3 protein: CASRSILSSGNTIYF
V gene: TRBV2
clone size: -
J gene: TRBJ1-3
D gene: -

CDR3 DNA: TGTGCCAGCAGCTTACGTGAGGGATTGGTTTATGGCTACACCTTC
CDR3 protein: CASSLREGLVYGYTF
V gene: TRBV7-9
clone size: -
J gene: TRBJ1-2
D gene: -

CDR3 DNA: TGTGCCAGCAGCGGAGCTCCAGGGACAGGGTACTACGAGCAGTACTTC
CDR3 protein: CASSGAPGTGYYEQYF
V gene: TRBV7-9
clone size: few
J gene: TRBJ2-7
D gene: TRBD1

CDR3 DNA: TGTGCCAGCAGCCCTGACAGGGGGCGGCAGCCCCAGCATTTT
CDR3 protein: CASSPDRGRQPQHF
V gene: TRBV5-8
clone size: -
J gene: TRBJ1-5
D gene: TRBD1

CDR3 DNA: TGTGCCAGCAGCTCACGACAGGGAAGCCCCATTTCACCCCTCCACTTT
CDR3 protein: CASSSRQGSPISPLHF
V gene: TRBV5-5
clone size: few
J gene: TRBJ1-6
D gene: TRBD1

CDR3 DNA: TGTGCCAGCAGCCAGGGGGGAGGACTCGCAACTAATGAAAAACTGTTTTTT
CDR3 protein: CASSQGGGLATNEKLFF
V gene: TRBV7-2
clone size: -
J gene: TRBJ1-4
D gene: TRBD1

CDR3 DNA: TGTGCCAGCAGTCGGACAGGGGGAGAAAAACTGTTTTTT
CDR3 protein: CASSRTGGEKLFF
V gene: TRBV12-3/TRBV12-4
clone size: -
J gene: TRBJ1-4
D gene: TRBD1

CDR3 DNA: TGTGCCACCAGTGACCCAAGGGGGCGAGAGACCCAGTACTTC
CDR3 protein: CATSDPRGRETQYF
V gene: TRBV24-1
clone size: -
J gene: TRBJ2-5
D gene: TRBD1

CDR3 DNA: TGTGCCACCCTGGACAGTAATAATTCACCCCTCCACTTT
CDR3 protein: CATLDSNNSPLHF
V gene: TRBV28
clone size: -
J gene: TRBJ1-6
D gene: -

CDR3 DNA: TGCGCCAGCAGCGACACCTACGAGCAGTACTTC
CDR3 protein: CASSDTYEQYF
V gene: TRBV5-1
clone size: -
J gene: TRBJ2-7
D gene: -

CDR3 DNA: TGTGCCAGCAGTGAGGGACTACCCAGAGAAGAGACCCAGTACTTC
CDR3 protein: CASSEGLPREETQYF
V gene: TRBV6-1
clone size: -
J gene: TRBJ2-5
D gene: TRBD2

CDR3 DNA: TGTGCCAGCTCACCGGCCCATGTGAACACTGAAGCTTTCTTT
CDR3 protein: CASSPAHVNTEAFF
V gene: TRBV18
clone size: -
J gene: TRBJ1-1
D gene: -

CDR3 DNA: TGTGCCAGCAGCTTTGACAGGTCTTGGGGGGAGCAGTACTTC
CDR3 protein: CASSFDRSWGEQYF
V gene: TRBV7-8
clone size: -
J gene: TRBJ2-7
D gene: -

CDR3 DNA: TGTGCCAGCAGCGCCGTAGGACTAGGTTCATTGACCGGGGAGCTGTTTTTT
CDR3 protein: CASSAVGLGSLTGELFF
V gene: TRBV28
clone size: -
J gene: TRBJ2-2
D gene: TRBD2

CDR3 DNA: TGTGCCAGCAGCGTAGGGGACAGGGACTCACCCCTCCACTTT
CDR3 protein: CASSVGDRDSPLHF
V gene: TRBV9
clone size: -
J gene: TRBJ1-6
D gene: TRBD1

CDR3 DNA: TGTGCCAGCATACAGGGGCTGACCTCTGGAAACACCATATATTTT
CDR3 protein: CASIQGLTSGNTIYF
V gene: TRBV6-6
clone size: -
J gene: TRBJ1-3
D gene: TRBD1

CDR3 DNA: TGTGCCAGCAGCTTTGGGGGCCTGAACACTGAAGCTTTCTTT
CDR3 protein: CASSFGGLNTEAFF
V gene: TRBV11-2
clone size: -
J gene: TRBJ1-1
D gene: -

CDR3 DNA: TGTGCCAGCAGCCAGAGGTCCCCGGAGTATGGCTACACCTTC
CDR3 protein: CASSQRSPEYGYTF
V gene: TRBV3-1/TRBV3-2
clone size: -
J gene: TRBJ1-2
D gene: -

CDR3 DNA: TGCGCCAGCAGCACGGGGACAGCAGAGACCCAGTACTTC
CDR3 protein: CASSTGTAETQYF
V gene: TRBV5-1
clone size: -
J gene: TRBJ2-5
D gene: TRBD1

CDR3 DNA: TGTGCCAGCACCGCTGGTAGGGGGACTGAAGCTTTCTTT
CDR3 protein: CASTAGRGTEAFF
V gene: TRBV7-2
clone size: few
J gene: TRBJ1-1
D gene: -

CDR3 DNA: TGTGCCAGCAGCGCCCGGGTCCGGAACACTGAAGCTTTCTTT
CDR3 protein: CASSARVRNTEAFF
V gene: TRBV7-9
clone size: -
J gene: TRBJ1-1
D gene: -

CDR3 DNA: TGTGCCAGCAGGACGCCGGGAGCAGGAAATCAGCCCCAGCATTTT
CDR3 protein: CASRTPGAGNQPQHF
V gene: TRBV28
clone size: -
J gene: TRBJ1-5
D gene: -

CDR3 DNA: TGTGCCGCCCGCAGGGACTCGAACACCGGGGAGCTGTTTTTT
CDR3 protein: CAARRDSNTGELFF
V gene: TRBV6-5
clone size: -
J gene: TRBJ2-2
D gene: -

CDR3 DNA: TGTGCCAGTAGTGTGGGGCCCTCGACAGGAAATGAAAAACTGTTTTTT
CDR3 protein: CASSVGPSTGNEKLFF
V gene: TRBV19
clone size: -
J gene: TRBJ1-4
D gene: -

CDR3 DNA: TGTGCCAGCAGTCCCAGGGGGTCGGGACCCCAGCATTTT
CDR3 protein: CASSPRGSGPQHF
V gene: TRBV28
clone size: -
J gene: TRBJ1-5
D gene: TRBD1

CDR3 DNA: TGTGCCAGCAGCCCCGGTTGGCGGGGGGGCAAGGGGAACACTGAAGCTTTCTTT
CDR3 protein: CASSPGWRGGKGNTEAFF
V gene: TRBV4-2
clone size: -
J gene: TRBJ1-1
D gene: -

CDR3 DNA: TGTGCCAGCAGCTTAGGCCTGGGACAGGGCAAAGATTTT
CDR3 protein: CASSLGLGQGKDF
V gene: TRBV13
clone size: few
J gene: TRBJ1-1
D gene: TRBD1

CDR3 DNA: TGTGCCAGTAGTATTCACAGGGGCATAGCAACTAATGAAAAACTGTTTTTT
CDR3 protein: CASSIHRGIATNEKLFF
V gene: TRBV19
clone size: once
J gene: TRBJ1-4
D gene: TRBD1

CDR3 DNA: TGTGCCAGCAGTATACGACAGTCCGGGGAGCTGTTTTTT
CDR3 protein: CASSIRQSGELFF
V gene: TRBV12-3/TRBV12-4
clone size: once
J gene: TRBJ2-2
D gene: -

CDR3 DNA: TGTGCCAGCAGTTCCCATCAGGGATCTGAAGCTTTCTTT
CDR3 protein: CASSSHQGSEAFF
V gene: TRBV12-3/TRBV12-4
clone size: -
J gene: TRBJ1-1
D gene: -

CDR3 DNA: TGCAGCGCCGGACAGGGGCAGGATCAGCCCCAGCATTTT
CDR3 protein: CSAGQGQDQPQHF
V gene: TRBV29-1
clone size: -
J gene: TRBJ1-5
D gene: TRBD1

CDR3 DNA: TGTGCCAGTGGACAGGGGGCGAGAGGTGAAAAACTGTTTTTT
CDR3 protein: CASGQGARGEKLFF
V gene: TRBV27
clone size: -
J gene: TRBJ1-4
D gene: TRBD1

CDR3 DNA: TGCAGCGTCGGCAGGGTAGGAACTGAAGCTTTCTTT
CDR3 protein: CSVGRVGTEAFF
V gene: TRBV29-1
clone size: once
J gene: TRBJ1-1
D gene: -

CDR3 DNA: TGTGCCAGTAGTCCTTCGACAGGGGCCCTGAACACTGAAGCTTTCTTT
CDR3 protein: CASSPSTGALNTEAFF
V gene: TRBV19
clone size: -
J gene: TRBJ1-1
D gene: TRBD1

CDR3 DNA: TGTGCCATCAGTGCCGGGACTGGGACAGTTTTCTACGAGCAGTACTTC
CDR3 protein: CAISAGTGTVFYEQYF
V gene: TRBV10-3
clone size: -
J gene: TRBJ2-7
D gene: -

CDR3 DNA: TGTGCCAGCAGTACAGGGACAGTCGGGCAGTTCTTC
CDR3 protein: CASSTGTVGQFF
V gene: TRBV6-5
clone size: -
J gene: TRBJ2-1
D gene: TRBD1

CDR3 DNA: TGTGCCAGCAGCTCCCAACAGGGGGCAGCGGAGACCCAGTACTTC
CDR3 protein: CASSSQQGAAETQYF
V gene: TRBV28
clone size: -
J gene: TRBJ2-5
D gene: TRBD1

CDR3 DNA: TGTGCCAGCAGTTTAGGGAGTTGGGCAGGGGGCGAGCAGTACTTC
CDR3 protein: CASSLGSWAGGEQYF
V gene: TRBV27
clone size: -
J gene: TRBJ2-7
D gene: TRBD1

CDR3 DNA: TGTGCCAGCAGCCCTCTTCCGGGGATTGACCCCTACGAGCAGTACTTC
CDR3 protein: CASSPLPGIDPYEQYF
V gene: TRBV7-9
clone size: once
J gene: TRBJ2-7
D gene: -

CDR3 DNA: TGTGCCAGCAGCCCCCCGGGACAGTCGAACACCATATATTTT
CDR3 protein: CASSPPGQSNTIYF
V gene: TRBV7-3
clone size: -
J gene: TRBJ1-3
D gene: TRBD1

CDR3 DNA: TGTGCCAGCAGTTCCGCAACAGGGTTCTACGAGCAGTACTTC
CDR3 protein: CASSSATGFYEQYF
V gene: TRBV6-6
clone size: once
J gene: TRBJ2-7
D gene: -

CDR3 DNA: TGTGCCAGCAGCTCCGGGACTAGAAATGAGCAGTTCTTC
CDR3 protein: CASSSGTRNEQFF
V gene: TRBV5-4
clone size: -
J gene: TRBJ2-1
D gene: TRBD2

CDR3 DNA: TGTGCCAGCAGCTCGGACAGGGCCAGCTATGGCTACACCTTC
CDR3 protein: CASSSDRASYGYTF
V gene: TRBV5-4
clone size: once
J gene: TRBJ1-2
D gene: TRBD1

CDR3 DNA: TGTGCCAGCAGTGTTACGGGGCGGGAACTAGCCGGGGAGCTGTTTTTT
CDR3 protein: CASSVTGRELAGELFF
V gene: TRBV9
clone size: -
J gene: TRBJ2-2
D gene: -

CDR3 DNA: TGCAGCGTACGGATACGGGATAATTCACCCCTCCACTTT
CDR3 protein: CSVRIRDNSPLHF
V gene: TRBV29-1
clone size: -
J gene: TRBJ1-6
D gene: -

CDR3 DNA: TGTGCCAGCAGCGTAAAGGGGGCGAATGAAAAACTGTTTTTT
CDR3 protein: CASSVKGANEKLFF
V gene: TRBV9
clone size: -
J gene: TRBJ1-4
D gene: TRBD1

CDR3 DNA: TGCGCCAGCACTGGGGGAATGGGACAGGGGACCCACGAGCAGTACTTC
CDR3 protein: CASTGGMGQGTHEQYF
V gene: TRBV5-1
clone size: -
J gene: TRBJ2-7
D gene: TRBD1

CDR3 DNA: TGTGCCAGCAGTGGGGGGGGAGTCACTGAAGCTTTCTTT
CDR3 protein: CASSGGGVTEAFF
V gene: TRBV2
clone size: -
J gene: TRBJ1-1
D gene: -

CDR3 DNA: TGTGCCAGCAGAGGACAGAGGAACACCGGGGAGCTGTTTTTT
CDR3 protein: CASRGQRNTGELFF
V gene: TRBV6-5
clone size: -
J gene: TRBJ2-2
D gene: -

CDR3 DNA: TGTGCCAGTAGTACTGGACAGGGAGTCAATCAGCCCCAGCATTTT
CDR3 protein: CASSTGQGVNQPQHF
V gene: TRBV19
clone size: -
J gene: TRBJ1-5
D gene: TRBD1

CDR3 DNA: TGCGCCAGCAGCCAAGTACAGGGGGCTGTCACAGATACGCAGTATTTT
CDR3 protein: CASSQVQGAVTDTQYF
V gene: TRBV4-1
clone size: -
J gene: TRBJ2-3
D gene: TRBD1

CDR3 DNA: TGTGCCAGCTCACCACTCCAGCGGGAGACCCCCCTCGGCAATGAGCAGTTCTTC
CDR3 protein: CASSPLQRETPLGNEQFF
V gene: TRBV18
clone size: -
J gene: TRBJ2-1
D gene: TRBD2

CDR3 DNA: TGTGCCAGCAGCCAAGGGGGCGTGAACACTGAAGCTTTCTTT
CDR3 protein: CASSQGGVNTEAFF
V gene: TRBV14
clone size: -
J gene: TRBJ1-1
D gene: -

CDR3 DNA: TGTGCCAGCAGTCGGGACAGGGTAGTCCTGCAAGCTTTCTTT
CDR3 protein: CASSRDRVVLQAFF
V gene: TRBV28
clone size: -
J gene: TRBJ1-1
D gene: TRBD1

CDR3 DNA: TGTGCCAGCAGCGGACAACCAAATTCACCCCTCCACTTT
CDR3 protein: CASSGQPNSPLHF
V gene: TRBV2
clone size: -
J gene: TRBJ1-6
D gene: -